Listed here is a single T cell receptor beta chain. As yet, its antigen is unknown. Blood specimens came from baseline, cycle 4 day 1, and cycle 7 day 1. The record originates from a study of OX40 agonist ivuxolimab in advanced cancers. Study observations and caveats: Expanded clones tended on average to be more numerous among CD8+ T cells than CD4+. Among the nonresponders, some also had low normalized T-cell clonal expansion. The CD4+ and CD8+ T cells in the blood had expanded clonally by week 6 at 0.1 to 3.0 mg/kg.

The assay was immunoSEQ multiplex PCR, and TCRdb's table has in-frame clones only and misses some. The repertoire holds 50,000 to 65,000 clones, with 75% to 90% as singletons. The clonotype was recovered from an adult with an advanced solid tumor such as melanoma, head and neck, liver or kidney cancer. The sequencing here drew on CD4+ or CD8+ T cells sorted from blood, taken in a trial of the OX40 agonist ivuxolimab.

The CDR3 region has the DNA TGTGCCAGCAGCTTAGGGCGGCTGGTCCCTGAGCAGTTCTTC. Translation gives CASSLGRLVPEQFF. The chain has TRBV11-2 and TRBJ2-1; unclear D gene. CDR1 and CDR2 from the germline V gene are SGHAT and FQNNGV. The length of the CDR3 is 14 residues. V was trimmed by 1 base and J by 9 bases, leaving 13 bases between them.